This TCR beta chain emerged from a study of blood T cell repertoires in COVID-19. Data came from immunoSEQ multiplex PCR; TCRdb stores just in-frame clones and leaves some out. The table shows about 250,000 clones, with around 86% occurring only once. The V gene's germline CDR1 is LNHDA and CDR2 SQIVND (reference sequence). The germline V and J ends were trimmed by 5 bases and 0 bases, with 20 bases remaining between them. CDR3 length: 17 residues. The receptor was isolated from a woman aged 40-49 years who had recovered from COVID-19. V is TRBV19 and J is TRBJ2-7; tentatively, D is TRBD1 (5 bases). Sequencing input: peripheral blood. CDR3 loop: CASSRSTGFSSSYEQYF. CDR3 nucleotides: TGTGCCAGTAGTCGATCAACAGGTTTTTCTAGCTCCTACGAGCAGTACTTC.